This TCR beta chain was captured in a study of cytomegalovirus exposure and HLA in healthy donors. Amplification used 60 Vbeta primers and 13 Jbeta primers. As handled by the study authors: There were tens of millions of unique TCR beta chains by a later count, and 10 million to 12 million of them were shared. Some clones are missing from TCRdb's copy, which holds only in-frame ones; the method was immunoSEQ multiplex PCR. That table is the source of V, J and clone size, and D and trimming were worked out from the DNA. The data contain 150,000 to 200,000 clones, around 79% of them singletons. In regard to this clone: What it binds is unknown.

Points from the study as a whole: Reports described diagnosis of cytomegalovirus status by the classifier as highly specific and sensitive.

The sequenced sample consisted of PBMCs. The receptor was isolated from a woman aged 50 to 60 in good health and CMV-seropositive.

The CDR3 spells CASGTGGEEKLFF. DNA of the CDR3: TGTGCCAGCGGGACAGGGGGCGAAGAAAAACTGTTTTTT. The chain carries TRBV11-2 and TRBJ1-4, with 12 bases lining up with TRBD1. J was trimmed by 8 bases and V by 8 bases; bases with no gene match: 3. Germline CDR1 SGHAT, CDR2 FQNNGV. The CDR3 extends over 13 amino acids.